This T cell receptor beta chain was profiled in a study of Graves' ophthalmopathy and Graves' hyperthyroidism. Germline CDR1 and CDR2: SGHTA and FQGNSA. V was trimmed by 3 bases and J by 2 bases, leaving 14 bases between them. This CDR3 region has 15 residues. For repertoire sequencing, the TCR beta CDR3 regions were amplified from RNA transcripts. An opening RT-PCR round employed HTBI primers and preceded a second-round multiplex PCR. TCRdb reanalysed the multiplex PCR reads using MiXCR and keeps one entry per CDR3 protein. This repertoire shows over a million distinct CDR3 sequences, less than 45% found once; its top ten account for over 8.5%. This clonotype was counted only a few times. Hyperthyroidism patients were newly diagnosed, under 2 months' duration, aged 18 to 65. Researchers turned away patients with other autoimmune diseases, uncontrolled infections, pregnancy or lactation.

The chain couples TRBV7-2 to TRBJ2-7, with D perhaps matching TRBD1 or TRBD2 (5 bases each). The sequenced sample was peripheral blood or thyroid tissue (not recorded which). The clonotype was recovered from an adult man with Graves' hyperthyroidism. In DNA form, the CDR3 reads TGTGCCAGCAGCTTTGCCCCACGGGGCCCCTACGAGCAGTACTTC. It codes for CASSFAPRGPYEQYF.